A single sample gave rise to the 32 T cell receptor beta chains below, sequenced in a study of shared clonotypes between healthy human individuals (dated by TCRdb to 2019 to 2021). Library method: the immunoSEQ multiplex PCR assay. The source is immuneACCESS, and TCRdb retained only in-frame sequences with V and J called. Part of the clones is not carried over; for the studies checked, unresolved V genes explain less than half of this, and the remainder is unexplained. In this sample the table shows some 800,000 clones, 85% to 95% of which occur a single time. Less than 25% of the sample is in the top ten clones. For the CD8 naive samples, CD45RO-negative cells were positively selected for CCR7, yielding a CD45RA+CCR7+ population from which TemRA cells were excluded. The sequenced sample was naive CD8+ T cells sorted from blood. The label giving this sample's cell subset or site can be read as: CD45RA+CCR7+. The receptors stem from a man younger than 45 in good health.

This chain joins TRBV7-9 and TRBJ1-1, with unresolved D. V was shortened by 8 bases and J by 1 base, with 5 bases between the two germline ends. This CDR3 comprises 11 residues. CDR1 is SEHNR and CDR2 is FQNEAQ in the germline V gene (reference sequence). CDR3 bases: TGTGCCAGCTGGCGGAACACTGAAGCTTTCTTT. Translated, it gives CASWRNTEAFF. The variable domain in full, with the rest retrieved from reference TRBV7-9 and TRBJ1-1, is DTGVSQNPRHKITKRGQNVTFRCDPISEHNRLYWYRQTLGQGPEFLTYFQNEAQLEKSRLLSDRFSAERPKGSFSTLEIQRTEQGDSAMYLCASWRNTEAFFGQGTRLTVV.

Here the CDR3 reads CASTWGQFSTDTQYF. The CDR3 DNA reads TGTGCCAGCACCTGGGGCCAATTTAGCACAGATACGCAGTATTTT. This chain uses TRBV5-5 with TRBJ2-3; TRBD1 is a possible D gene (5 bases). The CDR3 is 15 residues long. The germline V gene encodes CDR1 SGHKS and CDR2 YYEKEE (reference sequence). V was cut by 6 bases and J by 0 bases, with 14 bases left in between.

In regard to this clone: One end of the junction fails to match germline, which may point to a read error. This sample includes further DNA sequences coding for the same CDR3. This chain links TRBV27 with TRBJ2-7; D is unresolved. Germline V lookup: CDR1 MNHEY, CDR2 SMNVEV (reference sequence). The CDR3 runs to 13 residues. The DNA of the CDR3 is TGTGCCAGCAGTTCAGGCGGAACCTACGAACAGTACTTC. Its protein is CASSSGGTYEQYF.

This chain connects TRBV19 to TRBJ2-1, with TRBD2 matching 14 bases. The CDR3 has 14 residues. V shed 9 bases and J 10 bases; nucleotides not matched to a gene: 8. Germline-derived CDR1 and CDR2 are LNHDA and SQIVND (reference sequence). The DNA of the CDR3 is TGTGCCAGCCAAGGACTAGCGGGAGGTGCCGAGCAGTTCTTC. It encodes CASQGLAGGAEQFF.

The genes are TRBV10-3 and TRBJ2-2, with 9 bases that match TRBD1. The CDR3 extends over 16 amino acids. Germline V CDR1 and CDR2: ENHRY, SYGVKD. The V segment lost 0 bases and the J segment 1 base; nucleotides outside the gene matches: 0. The CDR3 nucleotides are TGTGCCATCAGTGAGTCGGGACAGGGGAACACCGGGGAGCTGTTTTTT. Translation gives CAISESGQGNTGELFF.

This chain links TRBV5-1 with TRBJ2-1; 13 bases line up with TRBD2. Germline CDR1 SGHRS, CDR2 YFSETQ. V lost 4 bases, J lost 2 bases, and 6 bases stayed unmatched. The CDR3 consists of 17 residues. The CDR3 is CASSPRTSGSPYNEQFF. The CDR3 nucleotides read TGCGCCAGCAGCCCCCGGACTAGCGGGAGTCCCTACAATGAGCAGTTCTTC.

To note about this clone: Different DNA sequences within this sample yield the same CDR3. The chain has TRBV2 and TRBJ2-7, with D tentatively TRBD2 (5 bases). The germline CDR1 and CDR2 sequences are SNHLY and FYNNEI. The length of the CDR3 is 14 residues. The V end was cut by 0 bases, the J end by 0 bases, with 6 bases between. This CDR3 reads CASSEAGSSYEQYF. The CDR3 bases are TGTGCCAGCAGTGAAGCGGGGAGCTCCTACGAGCAGTACTTC.

This chain links TRBV7-9 with TRBJ2-7, with 7 bases identical to TRBD1. Germline CDR1 and CDR2: SEHNR and FQNEAQ (reference sequence). The junction had 13 bases not matched to a gene; V was cut back by 3 bases and J by 2 bases. The CDR3 has 17 residues. The CDR3 DNA follows: TGTGCCAGCAGCTTCAACGTCGGACAGGAGAAAACCTACGAGCAGTACTTC. It translates to CASSFNVGQEKTYEQYF. The full variable domain, completed using reference TRBV7-9 and TRBJ2-7, is DTGVSQNPRHKITKRGQNVTFRCDPISEHNRLYWYRQTLGQGPEFLTYFQNEAQLEKSRLLSDRFSAERPKGSFSTLEIQRTEQGDSAMYLCASSFNVGQEKTYEQYFGPGTRLTVT.

The chain uses TRBV10-2 and TRBJ2-1; possible D gene TRBD1, 6 bases. Per the germline V gene, CDR1 is WSHSY and CDR2 is SAAADI. Between the trimmed V and J ends, which lost 4 bases and 3 bases, there was a span of 10 bases. This CDR3 contains 14 residues. CDR3 sequence (DNA): TGCGCCAGCAGTGGAAGGGGGTACTACAATGAGCAGTTCTTC. Translated, it gives CASSGRGYYNEQFF.

CDR3 bases: TGTGCCAGCAGGGGACACCGGACGTTCTTT. Amino acids: CASRGHRTFF. This sequence joins TRBV2 and TRBJ1-1; D might be TRBD1 (6 bases). The V end was cut by 6 bases, the J end by 14 bases, with 13 bases between. The CDR3 is 10 amino acids. From germline, CDR1 is SNHLY and CDR2 FYNNEI.

CDR3 in amino acids: CASSYRHGTVEKLFF. For the CDR3, the DNA is TGTGCCAGCAGTTACCGACACGGGACAGTAGAAAAACTGTTTTTT. The rearrangement links TRBV6-5 to TRBJ1-4, with 7 bases lining up with TRBD1. With 2 bases clipped from V and 8 bases from J, the junction kept 8 bases outside the gene matches. Germline V gene lookup returns CDR1 MNHEY and CDR2 SVGAGI. CDR3 length: 15 residues.

The chain combines TRBV2 with TRBJ2-5; D is undetermined. Between the trimmed V and J ends, which lost 4 bases and 0 bases, there was a span of 6 bases. This CDR3 is 13 amino acids long. CDR1 and CDR2 (germline): SNHLY, FYNNEI. The CDR3 is CASSVRNQETQYF. Written as DNA, the CDR3 is TGTGCCAGCAGTGTACGCAACCAAGAGACCCAGTACTTC.

This clone appeared a single time. The V and J genes are TRBV6-4 and TRBJ2-5; tentatively, D is TRBD1 or TRBD2 (6 bases each). The length of the CDR3 is 16 residues. Germline-derived CDR1 and CDR2 are MRHNA and SNTAGT. Trimming cost V 4 bases and J 5 bases, with 20 bases left between them. As DNA, the CDR3 is TGTGCCAGCAGTGGCGCCTTCGGGGGCGCGCAGGAGACCCAGTACTTC. Translated: CASSGAFGGAQETQYF.

Details on this clone: Relative to the germline gene, one junction end is altered; a read error may explain this. CDR3: CASSVGGPGELFF. The CDR3 DNA sequence: TGTGCTAGCAGCGTTGGTGGGCCCGGGGAGCTGTTTTTT. The V and J genes are TRBV7-7 and TRBJ2-2; D is uncertain. This CDR3 spans 13 amino acids. Germline V gives CDR1 SSHAT, CDR2 FNYEAQ (reference sequence).

The rearrangement links TRBV27 to TRBJ2-7; D unclear. Germline values: CDR1 MNHEY, CDR2 SMNVEV (reference sequence). Deletions cut 3 bases from V and 5 bases from J, with 11 bases between. CDR3 length equals 13 residues. In nucleotides, the CDR3 is TGTGCCAGCAGTTTGGGTATACAGAACGAGCAGTACTTC. It specifies CASSLGIQNEQYF.

The V and J genes are TRBV19 and TRBJ2-1, with a weak D call TRBD2 (6 bases). Deletions cut 6 bases from V and 0 bases from J, with 21 bases between. Per the germline V gene, CDR1 is LNHDA and CDR2 is SQIVND (reference sequence). The CDR3 contains 18 residues. The CDR3 DNA sequence: TGTGCCAGTAGCCCGGCGGGTGGCGGGGAAAGCTCCTACAATGAGCAGTTCTTC. Amino acids: CASSPAGGGESSYNEQFF.

V usage is TRBV9 and J usage is TRBJ1-1, with D maybe TRBD1 (6 bases). CDR3 length: 14 amino acids. V shed 0 bases and J shed 7 bases, with 13 bases lying between them. CDR1 SGDLS and CDR2 YYNGEE come from the germline V gene. CDR3 loop: CASSVGSGEGEAFF. The CDR3 nucleotides read TGTGCCAGCAGCGTAGGATCAGGGGAGGGTGAAGCTTTCTTT.

The DNA of the CDR3 is TGTGCCAGCAGCTTAGAGGTGGCGGGTCGGAAGAACACTGAAGCTTTCTTT. Protein sequence: CASSLEVAGRKNTEAFF. The chain couples TRBV7-2 to TRBJ1-1, with unresolved D. Germline V CDR1 and CDR2: SGHTA, FQGNSA. V was clipped by 1 base and J by 1 base, with 16 bases between them. The CDR3 consists of 17 residues.

The CDR3 region is CASSQEWDRGAYEQYF. The CDR3 DNA is TGCGCCAGCAGCCAAGAATGGGACAGGGGAGCCTACGAGCAGTACTTC. The V gene is TRBV4-1, the J gene TRBJ2-7; 10 nucleotides line up with TRBD1. With V trimmed by 0 bases and J by 2 bases, 4 bases remained unmatched. Germline-derived CDR1 and CDR2 are MGHRA and YSYEKL. CDR3 size: 16 residues.

The chain combines TRBV29-1 with TRBJ1-1; TRBD1 agrees at 7 bases. The ends lost 5 bases at V and 5 bases at J; junction bases unmatched: 8. Germline V lookup: CDR1 SQVTM, CDR2 ANQGSEA. The CDR3 loop spans 13 amino acids. CDR3 sequence reads: CSVISTGLTEAFF. DNA for the CDR3: TGCAGCGTTATTTCGACAGGGCTGACTGAAGCTTTCTTT.

This clone was observed a single time. The rearrangement joins TRBV29-1 to TRBJ2-5, with 15 bases matching TRBD2. The CDR3 runs to 15 residues. Germline trimming cut 1 base from V and 5 bases from J; bases unmatched to any gene: 2. The V gene's germline CDR1 is SQVTM and CDR2 ANQGSEA. The CDR3 spells CSVEGTSGRDETQYF. CDR3 in DNA: TGCAGCGTTGAAGGGACTAGCGGGAGGGACGAGACCCAGTACTTC.

The chain couples TRBV19 to TRBJ2-5; TRBD1 matches at 8 bases. CDR1 is LNHDA and CDR2 is SQIVND in the germline V gene (reference sequence). This CDR3 spans 16 amino acids. J gave up 5 bases and V 1 base, and 9 bases lay outside the gene matches. The CDR3 loop is CASSIVPTGATETQYF. In DNA, the CDR3 is TGTGCCAGTAGTATAGTCCCGACAGGGGCCACGGAGACCCAGTACTTC.

V is TRBV14 and J is TRBJ2-7, with D perhaps TRBD1 (5 bases). V lost 2 bases to trimming and J lost 2 bases, with 10 bases between them. This CDR3 contains 14 residues. The V gene's germline CDR1 is SGHDN and CDR2 FVKESK. CDR3 nucleotides: TGTGCCAGCAGCCAACAGGGTTTCCCCTACGAGCAGTACTTC. Translating it yields CASSQQGFPYEQYF.

The V and J genes are TRBV2 and TRBJ2-7; 11 nucleotides agree with TRBD2. Germline assignment: CDR1 SNHLY and CDR2 FYNNEI. V shed 6 bases, J shed 3 bases, and the junction held 7 bases outside the gene matches. The CDR3 sequence is 15 residues long. The CDR3 nucleotides read TGTGCCAGCAGCCCGACCACTAGCGGGAGCTACGAGCAGTACTTC. Translated, it gives CASSPTTSGSYEQYF.

Turning to this clone: The same CDR3 arises from other DNA sequences in this sample as well. The chain combines TRBV7-9 with TRBJ1-5, with 7 bases lining up with TRBD1. CDR1 and CDR2 (germline): SEHNR, FQNEAQ (reference sequence). Trimming at V came to 1 base and at J to 5 bases, leaving 2 bases not matched to a gene. The CDR3 loop spans 14 amino acids. The CDR3 sequence: CASSLGQGYQPQHF. The CDR3 DNA is TGTGCCAGCAGCTTAGGACAGGGCTATCAGCCCCAGCATTTT.

This chain connects TRBV28 to TRBJ1-3; the D is unclear. Germline V gene lookup returns CDR1 MDHEN and CDR2 SYDVKM. The CDR3 contains 15 residues. The V gene lost 5 bases and the J gene lost 4 bases, with 15 bases spanning the gap. The CDR3 loop reads CASSLRRAGGNTIYF. For the CDR3, the DNA is TGTGCCAGCAGTCTACGGCGGGCAGGCGGAAACACCATATATTTT.

The rearrangement uses TRBV7-3 and TRBJ2-2; 7 bases are shared with TRBD1. The CDR3 consists of 19 residues. Per the germline V gene, CDR1 is SGHTA and CDR2 is FQGTGA. V was pared by 2 bases and J by 3 bases, with 15 bases of the junction left unmatched. This chain's CDR3 is CASSLGLAGGPIDTGELFF. In DNA form, the CDR3 reads TGTGCCAGCAGCTTAGGTTTAGCAGGGGGACCAATCGACACCGGGGAGCTGTTTTTT. Using reference TRBV7-3 and TRBJ2-2 for the parts outside the CDR3, the full variable domain is GAGVSQTPSNKVTEKGKYVELRCDPISGHTALYWYRQSLGQGPEFLIYFQGTGAADDSGLPNDRFFAVRPEGSVSTLKIQRTERGDSAVYLCASSLGLAGGPIDTGELFFGEGSRLTVL.

The chain uses TRBV19 and TRBJ2-7, with 9 bases that match TRBD2. J lost 0 bases, V lost 9 bases, and 6 bases had no gene match. From germline, CDR1 is LNHDA and CDR2 SQIVND (reference sequence). The CDR3 runs to 14 residues. CDR3 sequence (DNA): TGTGCCAGCTCGACTAGCGGCCACTCCTACGAGCAGTACTTC. Protein: CASSTSGHSYEQYF.

This chain joins TRBV14 and TRBJ2-7; D gene unclear. V was trimmed by 6 bases and J by 3 bases, leaving 9 bases between them. The V gene's germline CDR1 is SGHDN and CDR2 FVKESK. This CDR3 comprises 12 residues. The CDR3 region is CASSIDLYEQYF. The CDR3 nucleotides are TGTGCCAGCAGTATCGACCTCTACGAGCAGTACTTC.

CDR3 protein: CASSSPSGLVGEQFF. CDR3 DNA sequence: TGTGCCAGCAGCTCCCCTAGCGGTCTCGTTGGGGAGCAGTTCTTC. The rearrangement uses TRBV11-2 and TRBJ2-1; 7 positions match TRBD2. CDR3 size: 15 residues. The trim removed 4 bases at V and 10 bases at J, leaving 13 bases unmatched. Germline V gene sequence: CDR1 SGHAT, CDR2 FQNNGV.

This rearrangement joins TRBV7-9 to TRBJ2-7; perhaps D is TRBD1 or TRBD2 (5 bases each). The CDR3 length is 14 residues. Germline values: CDR1 SEHNR, CDR2 FQNEAQ (reference sequence). V lost 4 bases, J lost 2 bases, and 12 bases lay in between. Here the CDR3 DNA reads TGTGCCAGCAGCTCCGGACGGGGACCCTACGAGCAGTACTTC. The encoded protein is CASSSGRGPYEQYF.

V and J are TRBV5-4 and TRBJ2-3; 10 nucleotides match TRBD2. The CDR3 extends over 16 amino acids. The V gene's germline CDR1 is SGHNT and CDR2 YYREEE (reference sequence). Germline trimming cut 2 bases from V and 4 bases from J; bases unmatched to any gene: 7. The DNA for the CDR3 is TGTGCCAGCAGCTTCATCAATCTAGCGGGAGCAGATACGCAGTATTTT. It is translated as CASSFINLAGADTQYF.